The 12 T cell receptor beta chains below all came from one sample that was sequenced in a study of PD-L1 blockade in urothelial cancer. Sequenced by immunoSEQ multiplex PCR; TCRdb stores in-frame clones only, minus some. The sample yields about 51,000 clones, 75% to 90% seen once. Material: PBMCs, obtained around atezolizumab (anti-PD-L1) treatment. The source of these receptors is a man aged 60-69 years with urothelial cancer.

The rearrangement uses TRBV6-5 and TRBJ2-7; weak D call: TRBD1 (5 bases). Germline V CDR1 and CDR2: MNHEY, SVGAGI. V gave up 5 bases and J gave up 0 bases, with 11 bases separating them. This CDR3 is built from 14 residues. The CDR3 here is CASSRGQASYEQYF. The CDR3 DNA sequence: TGTGCCAGCAGTCGAGGACAAGCCTCCTACGAGCAGTACTTC.

The chain carries TRBV2 and TRBJ1-5; D unclear. The CDR3 spans 14 residues. V lost 3 bases and J 2 bases, leaving 8 bases between the germline ends. The V gene's germline CDR1 is SNHLY and CDR2 FYNNEI. In DNA form, the CDR3 reads TGTGCCAGCAGTGACCGTCGGGGCAATCAGCCCCAGCATTTT. It encodes CASSDRRGNQPQHF.

A single count supports this clone. The genes are TRBV7-8 and TRBJ2-2; 9 bases are a match to TRBD2. V lost 3 bases to trimming and J lost 2 bases; unmatched junction nucleotides: 7. This CDR3 comprises 17 residues. Germline values: CDR1 SGHVS, CDR2 FQNEAQ. CDR3 residues: CASSFLAGGRNTGELFF. CDR3 coding DNA: TGTGCCAGCAGCTTCCTTGCGGGGGGGCGAAACACCGGGGAGCTGTTTTTT.

In this sample, this clone turned up a few times. The chain is built from TRBV9 and TRBJ1-1, with 7 positions matching TRBD1. V trimming: 1 base; J trimming: 4 bases; junction bases outside the gene matches: 7. The germline CDR1 and CDR2 sequences are SGDLS and YYNGEE. This CDR3 is built from 15 residues. The CDR3 sequence is CASSVPSQGVTEAFF. The CDR3 coding sequence is TGTGCCAGCAGCGTACCTTCCCAGGGGGTCACTGAAGCTTTCTTT.

V usage is TRBV28 and J usage is TRBJ2-2, with a possible D match to TRBD2 (5 bases). There are 14 residues in the CDR3. The germline V gene encodes CDR1 MDHEN and CDR2 SYDVKM. Trimming cost V 3 bases and J 0 bases, with 5 bases left between them. CDR3 protein: CASSLRANTGELFF. The CDR3 bases are TGTGCCAGCAGTTTGAGGGCGAACACCGGGGAGCTGTTTTTT.

The genes are TRBV7-2 and TRBJ2-3; no definite D call. Germline lookup yields CDR1 SGHTA and CDR2 FQGNSA. V lost 8 bases to trimming and J lost 2 bases, with 8 bases between them. This CDR3 spans 12 amino acids. DNA for the CDR3: TGTGCCAGCTCTTTTTACACAGATACGCAGTATTTT. Translating it yields CASSFYTDTQYF.

The chain carries TRBV19 and TRBJ2-5; no clear D gene. The CDR3 sequence is 14 residues long. The V gene's germline CDR1 is LNHDA and CDR2 SQIVND (reference sequence). V lost 3 bases to trimming and J lost 2 bases, with 10 bases between them. The CDR3 coding sequence is TGTGCCAGTAGTATTGGGCTAAAACAAGAGACCCAGTACTTC. Its protein is CASSIGLKQETQYF.

V and J are TRBV7-3 and TRBJ2-2, with 9 bases identical to TRBD2. The germline V gene encodes CDR1 SGHTA and CDR2 FQGTGA. V shed 1 base, J shed 3 bases, and the junction held 9 bases outside the gene matches. CDR3 length: 18 residues. Written as DNA, the CDR3 is TGTGCCAGCAGCTTAATTCCACCCGGGACTAGCTACACCGGGGAGCTGTTTTTT. This translates into CASSLIPPGTSYTGELFF.

The chain recombines TRBV5-1 with TRBJ2-1, with 10 bases lining up with TRBD2. The CDR3 loop spans 16 amino acids. V shed 7 bases, J shed 2 bases, and the junction held 9 bases outside the gene matches. CDR1 and CDR2 (germline): SGHRS, YFSETQ. The CDR3: CASAASGSPTYNEQFF. CDR3 DNA sequence: TGCGCCAGCGCGGCTAGCGGGAGCCCAACCTACAATGAGCAGTTCTTC.

The chain has TRBV7-4 and TRBJ2-5; 11 bases map to TRBD2. Germline CDR1 is SGHVT and CDR2 is SQSDAQ. The J segment lost 4 bases and the V segment lost 3 bases, leaving 13 bases of the junction unmatched. The CDR3 runs to 18 residues. The CDR3 reads CASSFEVLAGGPRETQYF. As DNA, the CDR3 is TGTGCCAGCAGCTTCGAGGTCTTAGCGGGGGGGCCTAGAGAGACCCAGTACTTC.

The V gene is TRBV30, the J gene TRBJ2-1; perhaps TRBD2 as D (5 bases). The V end lost 4 bases, the J end lost 3 bases, and 10 bases lay between the germline ends. Germline V lookup: CDR1 GTSNPN, CDR2 SVGIG (reference sequence). The CDR3 has 13 residues. CDR3 sequence reads: CAWTGLDYNEQFF. The CDR3 bases are TGTGCCTGGACCGGACTGGACTACAATGAGCAGTTCTTC.

This clone has a single count. The V gene is TRBV2, the J gene TRBJ2-7; the match to TRBD1 covers 8 bases. Germline CDR1 SNHLY, CDR2 FYNNEI. The CDR3 has 14 amino acids. The junction had 12 bases not matched to a gene; V was cut back by 7 bases and J by 7 bases. In DNA, the CDR3 is TGTGCCAGCACCCCGGGACAGGCCCCCCATGAGCAGTACTTC. It translates to CASTPGQAPHEQYF.